This is a list of T cell receptor beta chains from one sample in a study of T cell changes during pregnancy in multiple sclerosis. Clones were read by immunoSEQ multiplex PCR, and TCRdb kept only the in-frame ones, dropping some. The table has about 83,000 clones, 91% seen once. The source material was PBMCs, sampled in the first trimester of pregnancy. These TCRs come from a female donor in good health, serving as a control in a pregnancy study. Some clones in this sample may be carry-over from other donors' samples. Each CDR3 is given with its conserved first and last residue. A D gene is named only where the DNA matches it firmly. The size field is filled for only some rows; it gives once, few, many or a size class.

j_call,clone_size,v_call,d_call,cdr3_nt,cdr3_aa
TRBJ1-3,-,TRBV6-6,-,TGTGCCAGCAGTTATACAGGGATCTCTGGAAACACCATATATTTT,CASSYTGISGNTIYF
TRBJ2-7,-,TRBV6-1,TRBD1,TGTGCCAGCAGTGACGAGACAGGGGGCTACGGCGAGCAGTACTTC,CASSDETGGYGEQYF
TRBJ1-1,-,TRBV14,-,TGTGCCAGCAGCCACGGCCAGGGGAGATATCGGAACACTGAAGCTTTCTTT,CASSHGQGRYRNTEAFF
TRBJ1-6,-,TRBV19,TRBD1,TGTGCCAGTAGCCGGGACAGCCGTCGCTCCTATAATTCACCCCTCCACTTT,CASSRDSRRSYNSPLHF
TRBJ2-1,-,TRBV5-1,TRBD1,TGCGCCAGCAGCTTGGAAGGGACAGGAGGGAATGAGCAGTTCTTC,CASSLEGTGGNEQFF
TRBJ2-1,-,TRBV19,-,TGTGCCAGTAGTATTAGGAGGTTCAATGAGCAGTTCTTC,CASSIRRFNEQFF
TRBJ2-2,-,TRBV11-2,-,TGTGCCACCCTGGAGGGGTCGAGCACCGGGGAGCTGTTTTTT,CATLEGSSTGELFF
TRBJ1-1,few,TRBV27,TRBD1,TGTGCCAGCAGGAAACAGGGGGACACTGAAGCTTTCTTT,CASRKQGDTEAFF
TRBJ1-2,once,TRBV2,-,TGTGCCAGCTTAGGGACCGGTCTAGGCGGGAGCTATGGCTACACCTTC,CASLGTGLGGSYGYTF
TRBJ1-2,-,TRBV28,-,TGTGCCAGCAGTTTTCATTTAGGCAGGGGTAACTATGGCTACACCTTC,CASSFHLGRGNYGYTF
TRBJ1-1,-,TRBV19,-,TGTGCCAGTAGTATAGATTCCCGGGTCTTTGAAGCTTTCTTT,CASSIDSRVFEAFF
TRBJ1-2,-,TRBV28,TRBD1,TGTGCCAGCAGTGGCCCAGGGGGCCTTTATGGCTACACCTTC,CASSGPGGLYGYTF
TRBJ2-3,-,TRBV5-1,TRBD2,TGCGCCGGCTCCCCTAGCGGGACTGCAGATACGCAGTATTTT,CAGSPSGTADTQYF